Detailed here is one TCR beta chain. Its antigen is unknown. The entry originates in a study of T cell clones after liver transplantation. Study results and caveats: Graft donor-reactive T cells possibly entered the graft instead of undergoing deletion.

CDR3 length: 16 amino acids. The ends were cut back, 1 base at V and 8 bases at J, with 18 bases in the middle. CDR1 SGHNT and CDR2 YYREEE come from the germline V gene (reference sequence). Using immunoSEQ multiplex PCR, the repertoire was profiled, and TCRdb retains in-frame clones only, with some absent. The table includes approximately 70,000 clones, 80% to 85% detected once. Sample: CD4+ T cells from blood, taken around 50 months after liver transplant. This receptor was identified in a human patient who received a liver transplant. T cells may partly derive from the graft donor. This chain joins TRBV5-4 and TRBJ2-2, with D possibly matching TRBD1 (6 bases). In DNA form, the CDR3 reads TGTGCCAGCAGCTTGCCAGGGGACGGCCTTATAGGGGAGCTGTTTTTT. This translates into CASSLPGDGLIGELFF.